The clone carrying this T cell receptor beta chain has more than one count but fewer than ten. This entry comes from a study of early T cells in non-severe SARS-CoV-2 infection. The protocol attached unique molecular identifiers to individual cDNA molecules. TCRdb re-called the 5' RACE reads with MiXCR, one entry per CDR3 protein. The profile shows tens of thousands of distinct CDR3 sequences, 3.5% to 5.5% of them singletons. CDR1 is ENHRY, CDR2 SYGVKD, per germline. V lost 7 bases and J 1 base, leaving 10 bases between the germline ends. There are 13 residues in the CDR3. The sample was whole blood. The chain is built from TRBV10-3 and TRBJ1-1; no reliable D call. The receptor's source is an adult who was a healthcare worker with PCR-confirmed SARS-CoV-2 infection or an uninfected control (not recorded which). The DNA for the CDR3 is TGTGCCATCAAGTCCCGCCAGAACACTGAAGCTTTCTTT. Protein product: CAIKSRQNTEAFF.